Shown below are 23 T cell receptor beta chains from a single sample sequenced in a study of cytomegalovirus exposure and HLA in healthy donors. This PCR relied on a set of 60 Vbeta primers and 13 Jbeta primers. The table came from immunoSEQ multiplex PCR; TCRdb's copy has only in-frame clones and leaves some out. The table lists around 180,000 clones, around 80% of them singletons. The source material was PBMCs. Source of these receptors: a woman in her 40s in good health and CMV-seronegative.

The J gene is TRBJ1-4, the V gene TRBV5-6, with D perhaps TRBD1 (6 bases). Trimming cost V 4 bases and J 0 bases, with 13 bases left between them. The length of the CDR3 is 16 residues. Per the germline V gene, CDR1 is SGHDT and CDR2 is YYEEEE. Written as DNA, the CDR3 is TGTGCCAGCAGCCTGGGACACCGTGCAACTAATGAAAAACTGTTTTTT. Its translation: CASSLGHRATNEKLFF.

This clone was counted between two and nine times. This chain connects TRBV11-2 to TRBJ2-2; 8 bases are shared with TRBD1. The CDR3 extends over 14 amino acids. CDR1 SGHAT and CDR2 FQNNGV come from the germline V gene. J was trimmed by 5 bases and V by 2 bases; bases with no gene match: 1. DNA of the CDR3: TGTGCCAGCAGCTTAAGGACAGGGACCGGGGAGCTGTTTTTT. Translating it yields CASSLRTGTGELFF.

The chain recombines TRBV6-1 with TRBJ2-3; TRBD1 might be the D (6 bases). This CDR3 has 15 residues. The V and J ends lost 4 bases and 2 bases respectively, with 13 bases between them. Germline CDR1 MNHNS, CDR2 SASEGT. DNA of the CDR3: TGTGCCAGCAGTGGCCGGGACACGATCACAGATACGCAGTATTTT. It translates to CASSGRDTITDTQYF.

This clone was observed a few times. The rearrangement links TRBV11-2 to TRBJ2-7; 8 nucleotides match TRBD2. There are 14 residues in the CDR3. V was pared by 2 bases and J by 5 bases, with 5 bases of the junction left unmatched. CDR1 and CDR2 from the germline V gene are SGHAT and FQNNGV. The CDR3 here is CASSLSAGEHEQYV. In nucleotides, the CDR3 is TGTGCCAGCAGCTTATCAGCGGGAGAGCACGAGCAGTACGTC.

The sample holds a few counts of this clone. The chain links TRBV13 to TRBJ2-7; TRBD2 matches at 15 bases. J was trimmed by 9 bases and V by 4 bases; bases with no gene match: 7. CDR1 is PRHDT, CDR2 FYEKMQ, per germline (reference sequence). This CDR3 is 15 amino acids long. The CDR3 is CASSSWTSGRVRQYF. CDR3 coding DNA: TGTGCCAGCAGCTCGTGGACTAGCGGGAGGGTCAGGCAGTACTTC.

The chain uses TRBV7-3 and TRBJ1-1; 10 positions match TRBD1. From germline, CDR1 is SGHTA and CDR2 FQGTGA. V lost 1 base and J lost 5; bases outside the gene matches: 7. The CDR3 extends over 16 amino acids. CDR3 residues: CASSLIRDRGRTEAFF. CDR3 bases: TGTGCCAGCAGCTTAATTCGGGACAGGGGACGTACTGAAGCTTTCTTT.

CDR3 residues: CASSPGQGNYEQYF. Here the CDR3 DNA reads TGTGCCAGCAGCCCCGGACAGGGAAACTACGAGCAGTACTTC. The gene calls are TRBV7-2 and TRBJ2-7, with 8 bases aligning to TRBD1. The CDR3 has 14 amino acids. Germline CDR1 reads SGHTA; CDR2 reads FQGNSA. Trimming at V came to 5 bases and at J to 3 bases, leaving 6 bases not matched to a gene.

The V gene is TRBV5-8, the J gene TRBJ2-1; 15 bases fit TRBD2. The germline V gene has CDR1 SGHTS and CDR2 YDEGEE. The CDR3 consists of 14 residues. V was clipped by 3 bases and J by 9 bases; unmatched bases: 1. CDR3 sequence: CASSWGLAGGEQFF. CDR3 nucleotides: TGTGCCAGCAGCTGGGGACTAGCGGGAGGTGAGCAGTTCTTC.

CDR3 protein: CASSPQGPISYNEQFF. In DNA, the CDR3 is TGTGCCAGCAGCCCCCAGGGCCCGATTTCCTACAATGAGCAGTTCTTC. The rearrangement links TRBV5-8 to TRBJ2-1; D perhaps matches TRBD1 (5 bases). Germline loops: CDR1 SGHTS, CDR2 YDEGEE. With 4 bases removed from V and 1 base from J, the gap between germline ends came to 15 bases. This CDR3 has 16 amino acids. Supplemented by reference TRBV5-8 and TRBJ2-1, the full variable domain reads EAGVTQSPTHLIKTRGQQATLRCSPISGHTSVYWYQQALGLGLQFLLWYDEGEERNRGNFPPRFSGRQFPNYSSELNVNALELEDSALYLCASSPQGPISYNEQFFGPGTRLTVL.

In regard to this clone: Other DNA sequences in the same sample also yield this CDR3. This rearrangement joins TRBV20-1 to TRBJ1-2, with D perhaps matching TRBD1 (5 bases). Trimming removed 6 bases at V and 4 bases at J, with 9 bases between. Germline values: CDR1 DFQATT, CDR2 SNEGSKA (reference sequence). The CDR3 totals 11 residues. The CDR3 DNA reads TGCAGTGCCCCCGGGGGCTATGGCTACACCTTC. Its translation: CSAPGGYGYTF.

This clone was found a few times. Here the CDR3 reads CASSFQPGEQETQYF. CDR3 bases: TGTGCCAGCAGCTTTCAACCGGGGGAGCAAGAGACCCAGTACTTC. The chain couples TRBV11-3 to TRBJ2-5; tentative D call: TRBD2 (6 bases). Germline CDR1 SGHNT, CDR2 YENEEA. V was shortened by 3 bases and J by 2 bases, with 13 bases between the two germline ends. The CDR3 contains 15 residues.

The rearrangement joins TRBV5-1 to TRBJ2-7; the D gene could be TRBD1 or TRBD2 (5 bases each). This CDR3 spans 14 amino acids. Germline CDR1 reads SGHRS; CDR2 reads YFSETQ. V was trimmed by 4 bases and J by 0 bases, leaving 11 bases between them. The CDR3 sequence is CASSLGRSSYEQYF. CDR3 DNA sequence: TGCGCCAGCAGCCTGGGACGGAGCTCCTACGAGCAGTACTTC.

The rearrangement links TRBV19 to TRBJ1-6; TRBD1 aligns across 7 bases. The V segment lost 0 bases and the J segment 6 bases; nucleotides outside the gene matches: 5. This CDR3 region has 16 residues. Per germline, CDR1 LNHDA and CDR2 SQIVND (reference sequence). CDR3 DNA: TGTGCCAGTAGTATAGATCGTACAGGGGTTAATTCACCCCTCCACTTT. Amino acid sequence: CASSIDRTGVNSPLHF. The full variable domain, with the rest looked up from reference TRBV19 and TRBJ1-6, is DGGITQSPKYLFRKEGQNVTLSCEQNLNHDAMYWYRQDPGQGLRLIYYSQIVNDFQKGDIAEGYSVSREKKESFPLTVTSAQKNPTAFYLCASSIDRTGVNSPLHFGNGTRLTVT.

The CDR3 spells CASSWDRVNTQYF. CDR3 sequence (DNA): TGTGCCAGTAGTTGGGACAGGGTTAATACGCAGTATTTT. The V call is TRBV19, the J call TRBJ2-3, with TRBD1 identical over 9 bases. Looked up from germline, CDR1 is LNHDA and CDR2 is SQIVND (reference sequence). This CDR3 comprises 13 residues. The J segment lost 7 bases and the V segment lost 5 bases, leaving 4 bases of the junction unmatched.

This clone was detected only once. The V gene is TRBV7-6, the J gene TRBJ2-1, with 7 bases aligning to TRBD1. Trimming at V came to 5 bases and at J to 9 bases, leaving 7 bases not matched to a gene. Germline lookup yields CDR1 SGHVS and CDR2 FNYEAQ. The CDR3 is 13 amino acids. CDR3 sequence: CASSPRQGSEQFF. CDR3 sequence (DNA): TGTGCCAGCAGCCCGCGACAGGGTTCTGAGCAGTTCTTC.

This clone was counted a few times. This chain joins TRBV4-2 and TRBJ2-2; D unclear. The V end lost 2 bases, the J end lost 4 bases, and 11 bases lay between the germline ends. Germline loops: CDR1 LGHNA, CDR2 YNFKEQ. The CDR3 contains 15 residues. DNA for the CDR3: TGTGCCAGCAGCCAATTTGTCGAGCTCACCGGGGAGCTGTTTTTT. Protein product: CASSQFVELTGELFF.

This clone showed up just a few times. The CDR3 protein is CASSLDSEYEQYV. The CDR3 bases are TGTGCCAGCAGCTTAGACTCGGAGTACGAGCAGTACGTC. J is TRBJ2-7 and V is TRBV11-3; no firm D call. The CDR3 sequence is 13 residues long. The germline V and J ends were trimmed by 0 bases and 4 bases, with 7 bases remaining between them. Per the germline V gene, CDR1 is SGHNT and CDR2 is YENEEA.

V and J are TRBV13 and TRBJ2-7, with a weak D call TRBD1 (6 bases). Germline V gives CDR1 PRHDT, CDR2 FYEKMQ (reference sequence). Trimming left V 5 bases short and J 2 bases short, with 13 bases between. CDR3 length: 14 amino acids. The CDR3 is CASSPGTRAYEQYV. The DNA for the CDR3 is TGTGCCAGCAGCCCCGGGACAAGAGCCTACGAGCAGTACGTC.

This clone was seen a single time. Different DNA sequences within this sample yield the same CDR3. This rearrangement joins TRBV7-2 to TRBJ1-1; D may be TRBD1 (5 bases). V lost 5 bases, J lost 1 base, and 11 bases lay in between. Per the germline V gene, CDR1 is SGHTA and CDR2 is FQGNSA. The CDR3 is 14 residues long. The CDR3 here is CASSLSQGNTEAFF. DNA of the CDR3: TGTGCCAGCAGCCTCTCTCAGGGGAACACTGAAGCTTTCTTT.

The CDR3 nucleotides read TGTGCCAGCAGCCCCGGGACAGCATCATCACCCCTCCACTTT. Its protein is CASSPGTASSPLHF. The chain uses TRBV2 and TRBJ1-6, with 7 bases lining up with TRBD1. Losses at the gene ends were 6 bases for V and 10 bases for J; bases not matched to a gene: 9. The CDR3 has 14 residues. Germline loops: CDR1 SNHLY, CDR2 FYNNEI.

The chain joins TRBV4-3 to TRBJ1-1; D gene uncertain. The V and J ends lost 0 bases and 5 bases respectively, with 7 bases between them. The CDR3 loop spans 13 amino acids. CDR1 and CDR2 (germline): LGHNA, YSLEER. CDR3 coding DNA: TGCGCCAGCAGCCAAGAATTACGGACTGAAGCTTTCTTT. It translates to CASSQELRTEAFF.

The chain is built from TRBV29-1 and TRBJ2-3; 9 nucleotides line up with TRBD2. Germline V gene sequence: CDR1 SQVTM, CDR2 ANQGSEA. CDR3 length equals 13 residues. Trimming took 6 bases from V and 3 from J; bases not matched to a gene: 4. The CDR3, as DNA: TGCAGCGTCGAGCGGGGGGCTACAGATACGCAGTATTTT. Its translation is CSVERGATDTQYF.

J is TRBJ1-5 and V is TRBV6-1; TRBD1 is a possible D gene (6 bases). Per germline, CDR1 MNHNS and CDR2 SASEGT. Deletions cut 0 bases from V and 5 bases from J, with 8 bases between. The CDR3 covers 14 residues. The CDR3: CASSEAPGDQPQHF. DNA for the CDR3: TGTGCCAGCAGTGAAGCCCCAGGGGATCAGCCCCAGCATTTT.